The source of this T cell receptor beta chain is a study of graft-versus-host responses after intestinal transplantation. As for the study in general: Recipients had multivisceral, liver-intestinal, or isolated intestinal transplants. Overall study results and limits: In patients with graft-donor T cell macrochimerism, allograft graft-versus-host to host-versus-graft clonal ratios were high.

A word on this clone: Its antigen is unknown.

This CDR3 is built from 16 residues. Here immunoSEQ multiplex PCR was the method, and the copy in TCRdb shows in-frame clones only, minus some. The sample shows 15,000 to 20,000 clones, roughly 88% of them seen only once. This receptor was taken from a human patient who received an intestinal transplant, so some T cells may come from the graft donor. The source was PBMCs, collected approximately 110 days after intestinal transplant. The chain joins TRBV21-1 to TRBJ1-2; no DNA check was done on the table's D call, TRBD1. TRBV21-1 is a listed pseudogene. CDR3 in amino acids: CASSRPVGTVSYGYTF. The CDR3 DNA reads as TGTGCCAGCAGCCGACCGGTCGGGACAGTGTCCTATGGCTACACCTTC.